This T cell receptor delta chain was retrieved from a study of Vδ1+ human thymocytes. General study results and limits: Thymic delta-chain repertoires held roughly 19% Vdelta2 sequences and few Vdelta3, despite high sort purity. Bulk data may be misread because of unexpected Vdelta2 sequences. TRD repertoires were essentially private, unlike widely shared TRG clonotypes. Thymic TRG and TRD repertoires appeared highly polyclonal.

As concerns this clone: The antigen is unknown.

Alphabeta T cells were depleted, then CD3+ Vdelta1+ Vdelta2- thymocytes were FACS-sorted. This CDR3 spans 21 amino acids. V was clipped by 2 bases and J by 4 bases; unmatched bases: 23. From germline, CDR1 is TSWWSYY and CDR2 QGS. RNA was extracted from the cells and then reverse transcribed. The CDR3 regions were amplified by multiplex PCR from V-gene primers to a constant-region primer. TCRdb used CATT to re-call clones from the multiplex PCR reads. The sample consists of over 45,000 delta-chain clones, over 13% of them appearing once. The receptor was isolated from a girl in the first two years of life who had congenital heart surgery. The sequenced sample consisted of Vdelta1+ gamma-delta thymocytes from the thymus. This sample's subset: FACS-sorted CD3+ TCRalphabeta- TCRVdelta1+ TCRVdelta2- thymocytes. The chain recombines TRDV1 with TRDJ1, with 9 bases matching TRDD3. The chain's CDR3 is CALGEESPPWGMGVQGDKLIF. Written as DNA, the CDR3 is TGTGCTCTTGGGGAAGAATCCCCTCCCTGGGGGATGGGGGTACAGGGCGATAAACTCATCTTT.